The T cell receptor (beta chain) described here comes from a study of shared clonotypes between healthy human individuals. Study-wide findings and caveats: A small donor pool kept down the genetic and exposure-history diversity that was represented. Generation of non-shared clonotypes was less probable than generation of clonotypes shared by all four donors.

In the naive CD8 group, cells lacked CD45RO and were positively selected for CCR7, so terminally differentiated effector memory CD45RA+ cells were left out. On this clone itself: The antigen is not known.

V gave up 5 bases and J gave up 6 bases; unmatched junction bases: 5. The CDR3 consists of 14 residues. Germline V gives CDR1 SGHVS, CDR2 FNYEAQ. Clones were sequenced by immunoSEQ multiplex PCR, and TCRdb holds only the in-frame ones, with some missing. The table lists around 2,100,000 clones, about 95% of them singletons, with around 1.2% in the top ten. The receptor was derived from a man aged 18 to 29 in good health. Sequencing was performed on naive CD8+ T cells sorted from blood. V usage is TRBV7-6 and J usage is TRBJ2-1; TRBD2 agrees at 9 bases. CDR3 nucleotides: TGTGCCAGCAGCCCCGGGACTAGCCTCAATGAGCAGTTCTTC. Its translation: CASSPGTSLNEQFF.